These T cell receptor beta chains were read from a single sample in a study of blood T cell repertoires in COVID-19. The table came from immunoSEQ multiplex PCR; TCRdb's copy has only in-frame clones and leaves some out. The sample carries around 340,000 clones, about 92% recorded once. Material: peripheral blood. The receptors derive from a woman aged 55-70 years with COVID-19, enrolled during active disease. CDR3s include the opening cysteine and the closing phenylalanine or tryptophan. Each record gives: D gene, clone size, V gene, J gene, CDR3 DNA, CDR3 protein. D genes are given only for firm matches. Only some rows state a clone size, as once, few, many or a class for expanded clones.

D: TRBD2
size: .
V: TRBV20-1
J: TRBJ2-7
DNA: TGCAGTGCTAGTCGTAGCGGGGACTACGAGCAGTACTTC
CDR3: CSASRSGDYEQYF

D: TRBD2
size: .
V: TRBV9
J: TRBJ2-5
DNA: TGTGCCAGCAGCGTAGTCGGGAGGTTGCAAGAGACCCAGTACTTC
CDR3: CASSVVGRLQETQYF

D: .
size: once
V: TRBV7-3
J: TRBJ1-1
DNA: TGTGCCAGCAGCTTAACCGGGGGGCGCACTGAAGCTTTCTTT
CDR3: CASSLTGGRTEAFF

D: .
size: .
V: TRBV20-1
J: TRBJ2-7
DNA: TGCAGTGCACCACGGACTTACGAGCAGTACTTC
CDR3: CSAPRTYEQYF

D: TRBD1
size: .
V: TRBV19
J: TRBJ2-7
DNA: TGTGCCAGTAGGGGGGGACAGGGATCCTACGAGCAGTACTTC
CDR3: CASRGGQGSYEQYF

D: TRBD2
size: .
V: TRBV2
J: TRBJ2-3
DNA: TGTGCCAGCAGTCTACCGGGACTAGCGGGGTCTAGCACAGATACGCAGTATTTT
CDR3: CASSLPGLAGSSTDTQYF

D: TRBD1
size: .
V: TRBV28
J: TRBJ1-6
DNA: TGTGCCAGCAGTTGGGGTCCAATCGACAGGGGTCATTCACCCCTCCACTTT
CDR3: CASSWGPIDRGHSPLHF

D: .
size: .
V: TRBV7-9
J: TRBJ1-2
DNA: TGTGCCAGCAGCTTAGACAGCTCCTATGGCTACACCTTC
CDR3: CASSLDSSYGYTF

D: .
size: .
V: TRBV14
J: TRBJ1-1
DNA: TGTGCCAGCAGCGCCCGCGCGGCAGGGGACCCGAGGACTGAAGCTTTCTTT
CDR3: CASSARAAGDPRTEAFF

D: .
size: .
V: TRBV7-2
J: TRBJ2-2
DNA: TGTGCCAGCAGCAACAGGATGGGCGGGGAGCTGTTTTTT
CDR3: CASSNRMGGELFF

D: TRBD1
size: .
V: TRBV7-8
J: TRBJ1-5
DNA: TGTGCCAGCAGCTTAGGGGGACAGGGCGTTCAGCCCCAGCATTTT
CDR3: CASSLGGQGVQPQHF

D: .
size: .
V: TRBV6-5
J: TRBJ1-1
DNA: TGTGCCAGCAGTTACTTCAGGGTAGGCACTGAAGCTTTCTTT
CDR3: CASSYFRVGTEAFF

D: TRBD2
size: .
V: TRBV4-2
J: TRBJ2-3
DNA: TGTGCCAGCAGCCAAGCTAGGACTAGCGGGGGCCCGAGCACAGATACGCAGTATTTT
CDR3: CASSQARTSGGPSTDTQYF

D: .
size: .
V: TRBV24-1
J: TRBJ1-1
DNA: TGTGCCACCAGTGACGCGATGAACACTGAAGCTTTCTTT
CDR3: CATSDAMNTEAFF

D: TRBD1
size: .
V: TRBV5-1
J: TRBJ2-1
DNA: TGCGCCAGCAGCTTGGGTGACAGGGCGGGTGAGCAGTTCTTC
CDR3: CASSLGDRAGEQFF

D: .
size: .
V: TRBV29-1
J: TRBJ1-5
DNA: TGCAGCGGGGGGACATCCCAGCATTTT
CDR3: CSGGTSQHF

D: TRBD1
size: .
V: TRBV28
J: TRBJ1-2
DNA: TGTGCCAGCAGAGCCACAGGACAGGATGGCTACACCTTC
CDR3: CASRATGQDGYTF

D: .
size: .
V: TRBV6-5
J: TRBJ1-2
DNA: TGTGCCAGCAGTTACTCCGGGGGTCGGGGCTACACCTTC
CDR3: CASSYSGGRGYTF

D: .
size: .
V: TRBV7-3
J: TRBJ2-2
DNA: TGTGCCAGCAGCTCCGCAGGGAACACCGGGGAGCTGTTTTTT
CDR3: CASSSAGNTGELFF

D: .
size: .
V: TRBV5-8
J: TRBJ1-3
DNA: TGTGCCAGCAGCTTCCAAGGGGCCGGAAACACCATATATTTT
CDR3: CASSFQGAGNTIYF

D: .
size: .
V: TRBV28
J: TRBJ1-1
DNA: TGTGCCAGCAGTGTCAGGGGTGGGAACACTGAAGCTTTCTTT
CDR3: CASSVRGGNTEAFF

D: .
size: .
V: TRBV5-1
J: TRBJ2-5
DNA: TGCGCCAGCTCCCACGGCAGCGTCCAAGAGACCCAGTACTTC
CDR3: CASSHGSVQETQYF

D: .
size: .
V: TRBV7-2
J: TRBJ1-6
DNA: TGTGCCAGCAGCCGGGGCTCCTATAATTCACCCCTCCACTTT
CDR3: CASSRGSYNSPLHF

D: TRBD1
size: .
V: TRBV7-2
J: TRBJ2-6
DNA: TGTGCCAGCAGCTTAGCTGGGACAGCCTCTGGGGCCAACGTCCTGACTTTC
CDR3: CASSLAGTASGANVLTF

D: TRBD1
size: .
V: TRBV4-1
J: TRBJ1-3
DNA: TGCGCCAGCAGCCACCGGACAGGCTCTGGAAACACCATATATTTT
CDR3: CASSHRTGSGNTIYF

D: .
size: .
V: TRBV2
J: TRBJ1-4
DNA: TGTGCCGCTCGGCGGGGTGAAAAACTGTTTTTT
CDR3: CAARRGEKLFF

D: .
size: .
V: TRBV20-1
J: TRBJ1-2
DNA: TGCAGTGCCCAGATTAACTATGGCTACACCTTC
CDR3: CSAQINYGYTF

D: .
size: .
V: TRBV7-9
J: TRBJ2-3
DNA: TGTGCCAGCCCCCGGGGGATTAGCACAGATACGCAGTATTTT
CDR3: CASPRGISTDTQYF

D: .
size: .
V: TRBV30
J: TRBJ1-2
DNA: TGTGCCTCGGAGGGGGGGTATAACTATGGCTACACCTTC
CDR3: CASEGGYNYGYTF

D: TRBD1
size: .
V: TRBV3-1/TRBV3-2
J: TRBJ1-1
DNA: TGTGCCAGCAGCCAAGGGACAGGGAACACTGAAGCTTTCTTT
CDR3: CASSQGTGNTEAFF

D: .
size: .
V: TRBV5-1
J: TRBJ1-2
DNA: TGCGCCAGCAGCTTGGAGGCAGGGGTCAACTATGGCTACACCTTC
CDR3: CASSLEAGVNYGYTF

D: .
size: .
V: TRBV28
J: TRBJ1-2
DNA: TGTGCCAGCAGTCCAGGCTGGGGGGATTATGGCTACACCTTC
CDR3: CASSPGWGDYGYTF

D: TRBD2
size: .
V: TRBV19
J: TRBJ2-3
DNA: TGTGCCAGTAGTATCCCAACATGGGAGGGTTCAGATACGCAGTATTTT
CDR3: CASSIPTWEGSDTQYF

D: .
size: once
V: TRBV19
J: TRBJ1-4
DNA: TGTGCCAGTAGTATAGATGGACTGAAGAATGAAAAACTGTTTTTT
CDR3: CASSIDGLKNEKLFF

D: .
size: .
V: TRBV15
J: TRBJ1-1
DNA: TGTGCCACCAGCAGAGATCCTAACACTGAAGCTTTCTTT
CDR3: CATSRDPNTEAFF

D: TRBD1
size: .
V: TRBV6-4
J: TRBJ1-6
DNA: TGTGTACACCCGGGACAGGGGGTCCAGGATTCACCCCTCCACTTT
CDR3: CVHPGQGVQDSPLHF

D: .
size: .
V: TRBV6-1
J: TRBJ2-7
DNA: TGTGCCAGCAGTGTAGGGGCGGGACGGATTTCCTACGAGCAGTACTTC
CDR3: CASSVGAGRISYEQYF

D: TRBD1
size: .
V: TRBV28
J: TRBJ1-6
DNA: TGTGCCAGCAGTTCCCCTCAGGGGGACTCTTCACCCCTCCACTTT
CDR3: CASSSPQGDSSPLHF

D: .
size: .
V: TRBV28
J: TRBJ1-4
DNA: TGTGCCAGCAGTTCCCCCGCATTCGGGGTTGGCGAAAAACTGTTTTTT
CDR3: CASSSPAFGVGEKLFF

D: .
size: few
V: TRBV7-9
J: TRBJ1-1
DNA: TGTGCCAGCAGCTTATTTCAGACAGCAACTGAAGCTTTCTTT
CDR3: CASSLFQTATEAFF

D: .
size: .
V: TRBV30
J: TRBJ1-2
DNA: TGTGCCTGGATTGCAGGGAAAAACTATGGCTACACCTTC
CDR3: CAWIAGKNYGYTF

D: .
size: .
V: TRBV14
J: TRBJ2-3
DNA: TGTGCCAGCAGCCATATAGGGGTTGGGGAAGATACGCAGTATTTT
CDR3: CASSHIGVGEDTQYF

D: .
size: .
V: TRBV7-8
J: TRBJ1-3
DNA: TGTGCCAGCAGCTTAGTAGCGGGGAAGGGAAACACCATATATTTT
CDR3: CASSLVAGKGNTIYF

D: .
size: .
V: TRBV6-1
J: TRBJ1-3
DNA: TGTGCCAGCAGTGAAGCGAGGCCGAACACCATATATTTT
CDR3: CASSEARPNTIYF

D: TRBD1
size: .
V: TRBV30
J: TRBJ1-1
DNA: TGTGCCTGGACGAAAGGACAGGGTCTATTTGAAGCTTTCTTT
CDR3: CAWTKGQGLFEAFF

D: TRBD1
size: .
V: TRBV18
J: TRBJ1-1
DNA: TGTGCCAGCTCACCCCGGGCAGGGGGGATGAACACTGAAGCTTTCTTT
CDR3: CASSPRAGGMNTEAFF